The 26 T cell receptor beta chains given below trace back to one sample, sequenced in a study of a mutant IDH1 vaccine in newly diagnosed glioma. Time point described: baseline, week 1 (first vaccination visit). Treatment noted: pre-vaccination baseline after standard-of-care therapy. The protocol was immunoSEQ multiplex PCR, while the TCRdb copy is restricted to in-frame clones and leaves out a portion. Of around 18,000 clones listed, 95% were seen once; the top ten hold roughly 3.7%. Here the sequenced sample was peripheral blood mononuclear cells (PBMCs), taken from a glioma patient treated with radiotherapy, temozolomide or both. The receptor source for this set is a woman under 30 with glioma. Some clones in this sample may be carry-over from other donors' samples.

The CDR3 DNA is TGTGCCAGCAGCGTCGGACAGGCGGCGAGTTATGGCTACACCTTC. This translates into CASSVGQAASYGYTF. The chain recombines TRBV2 with TRBJ1-2; 7 bases are a match to TRBD1. CDR3 length equals 15 residues. Germline lookup yields CDR1 SNHLY and CDR2 FYNNEI. The V gene end was trimmed by 6 bases and the J gene end by 5 bases; junction bases not matched to a gene: 12.

The CDR3 nucleotides are TGTGCCAGCAGCGTAGGGACAGCGAGCGGTGAAAAACTGTTTTTT. Translation gives CASSVGTASGEKLFF. This chain links TRBV7-8 with TRBJ1-4, with 7 positions matching TRBD1. The CDR3 runs 15 residues. The ends lost 5 bases at V and 7 bases at J; junction bases unmatched: 10. Per the germline V gene, CDR1 is SGHVS and CDR2 is FQNEAQ.

CDR3 DNA: TGTGCCAGCACCCAAACTGGGACTAGCGGGATTCAGTACTTC. This gives the protein CASTQTGTSGIQYF. The genes are TRBV5-6 and TRBJ2-4; TRBD2 agrees at 12 bases. V gave up 6 bases and J gave up 10 bases; unmatched junction bases: 8. Per the germline V gene, CDR1 is SGHDT and CDR2 is YYEEEE. The CDR3 loop spans 14 amino acids.

The chain couples TRBV6-6 to TRBJ1-2; perhaps TRBD1 as D (5 bases). Looked up from germline, CDR1 is MNHNY and CDR2 is SVGAGI (reference sequence). This CDR3 comprises 14 residues. Between the trimmed V and J ends, which lost 7 bases and 0 bases, there was a span of 12 bases. The CDR3 here is CASTNRQTNYGYTF. CDR3 DNA sequence: TGTGCCAGCACCAACCGACAGACTAACTATGGCTACACCTTC.

This clone was recorded a few times. The chain combines TRBV29-1 with TRBJ2-1; D could derive from TRBD1 or TRBD2 (5 bases each). V gave up 5 bases and J gave up 5 bases, with 13 bases separating them. Germline V gene lookup returns CDR1 SQVTM and CDR2 ANQGSEA. The CDR3 is 13 residues long. CDR3 residues: CSVRDGVHNEQFF. The CDR3 nucleotides are TGCAGCGTTCGGGACGGGGTGCACAATGAGCAGTTCTTC.

The chain is built from TRBV30 and TRBJ1-1, with 7 bases fitting TRBD1. The CDR3 has 14 amino acids. Germline V gene data show CDR1 as GTSNPN and CDR2 as SVGIG (reference sequence). The V gene end was trimmed by 2 bases and the J gene end by 6 bases; junction bases not matched to a gene: 9. The CDR3 is CAWSREQGWAEAFF. The CDR3, as DNA: TGTGCCTGGAGTAGGGAACAGGGGTGGGCTGAAGCTTTCTTT. Filled out from reference TRBV30 and TRBJ1-1, the complete variable domain reads SQTIHQWPATLVQPVGSPLSLECTVEGTSNPNLYWYRQAAGRGLQLLFYSVGIGQISSEVPQNLSASRPQDRQFILSSKKLLLSDSGFYLCAWSREQGWAEAFFGQGTRLTVV.

This chain joins TRBV20-1 and TRBJ1-1, with 9 bases identical to TRBD1. Looked up from germline, CDR1 is DFQATT and CDR2 is SNEGSKA (reference sequence). The CDR3 contains 11 residues. The junction had 3 bases not matched to a gene; V was cut back by 3 bases and J by 10 bases. The CDR3 nucleotides read TGCAGTGCTAGCCCGGGACAGGGAGCTTTCTTT. The encoded protein is CSASPGQGAFF.

The chain links TRBV13 to TRBJ1-4, with 8 bases lining up with TRBD1. Germline lookup yields CDR1 PRHDT and CDR2 FYEKMQ (reference sequence). CDR3 size: 14 residues. V trimming: 6 bases; J trimming: 5 bases; junction bases outside the gene matches: 5. CDR3: CASRHRGANEKLFF. The CDR3 DNA reads as TGTGCCAGCAGACACAGGGGGGCAAATGAAAAACTGTTTTTT.

The CDR3 region has the DNA TGTGCCAGCAGTGCCTCGGGATTCGTGGATGGCTACACCTTC. It codes for CASSASGFVDGYTF. The chain links TRBV6-5 to TRBJ1-2; no reliable D call. Trimming pared 5 bases from V and 6 bases from J, leaving 16 bases between. The CDR3 sequence is 14 residues long. Per the germline V gene, CDR1 is MNHEY and CDR2 is SVGAGI.

The chain joins TRBV6-5 to TRBJ2-7, with 8 bases fitting TRBD2. Trimming at V came to 6 bases and at J to 4 bases, leaving 8 bases not matched to a gene. Looked up from germline, CDR1 is MNHEY and CDR2 is SVGAGI. The CDR3 spans 14 residues. Here the CDR3 DNA reads TGTGCCAGCAGCCCCCGGGGGGGCTCGTACGAGCAGTACTTC. Protein sequence: CASSPRGGSYEQYF.

The rearrangement joins TRBV15 to TRBJ2-1; 14 bases fit TRBD2. The length of the CDR3 is 19 residues. Trimming removed 8 bases from V and 0 bases from J; junction bases left unmatched: 12. From germline, CDR1 is LNHNV and CDR2 YYDKDF (reference sequence). The CDR3 region is CATQDPGLAGAYSYNEQFF. CDR3 in DNA: TGTGCCACCCAGGACCCGGGACTAGCGGGAGCCTACTCCTACAATGAGCAGTTCTTC. Filled out from reference TRBV15 and TRBJ2-1, the complete variable domain reads DAMVIQNPRYQVTQFGKPVTLSCSQTLNHNVMYWYQQKSSQAPKLLFHYYDKDFNNEADTPDNFQSRRPNTSFCFLDIRSPGLGDTAMYLCATQDPGLAGAYSYNEQFFGPGTRLTVL.

V is TRBV29-1 and J is TRBJ1-1; D is undetermined. V gave up 4 bases and J gave up 5 bases, with 17 bases separating them. The V gene's germline CDR1 is SQVTM and CDR2 ANQGSEA. The CDR3 runs 14 residues. DNA of the CDR3: TGCAGCGTTGTTTTTGAGGGAAGAGGGACTGAAGCTTTCTTT. This gives the protein CSVVFEGRGTEAFF.

The chain combines TRBV19 with TRBJ2-7, with D hard to call. The CDR3 is made up of 14 amino acids. Trimming took off 6 bases at V and 2 bases at J, with 14 bases between the two ends. Germline V CDR1 and CDR2: LNHDA, SQIVND (reference sequence). CDR3 loop: CASSAPRSPYEQYF. DNA of the CDR3: TGTGCCAGTAGCGCCCCTAGGAGCCCCTACGAGCAGTACTTC.

The chain combines TRBV29-1 with TRBJ2-7, with D perhaps matching TRBD1 or TRBD2 (5 bases each). The V gene's germline CDR1 is SQVTM and CDR2 ANQGSEA. The V end was cut by 7 bases, the J end by 0 bases, with 13 bases between. The CDR3 runs to 13 residues. CDR3 in amino acids: CSASGTTSYEQYF. CDR3 in DNA: TGCAGCGCATCCGGGACGACCTCCTACGAGCAGTACTTC.

The V and J genes are TRBV28 and TRBJ1-3; 10 positions agree with TRBD1. Trimming cost V 4 bases and J 8 bases; bases outside gene matches: 5. In germline, CDR1 is MDHEN, CDR2 SYDVKM. The CDR3 has 14 amino acids. The CDR3 spells CASSSGQGTDTIYF. DNA for the CDR3: TGTGCCAGCAGTTCGGGACAGGGGACGGACACCATATATTTT. The full variable domain, with the rest looked up from reference TRBV28 and TRBJ1-3, is DVKVTQSSRYLVKRTGEKVFLECVQDMDHENMFWYRQDPGLGLRLIYFSYDVKMKEKGDIPEGYSVSREKKERFSLILESASTNQTSMYLCASSSGQGTDTIYFGEGSWLTVV.

The chain employs TRBV7-8 and TRBJ2-6, with 8 bases identical to TRBD1. Germline CDR1 is SGHVS and CDR2 is FQNEAQ. J gave up 2 bases and V 4 bases, and 10 bases lay outside the gene matches. This CDR3 region has 18 residues. This CDR3 is CASSSSPDRATGANVLTF. The CDR3 region has the DNA TGTGCCAGCAGCTCTAGCCCGGACAGGGCGACTGGGGCCAACGTCCTGACTTTC.

J is TRBJ1-5 and V is TRBV10-3; D gene ambiguous. This CDR3 has 15 amino acids. V shed 5 bases and J shed 1 base, with 12 bases lying between them. Germline CDR1 is ENHRY and CDR2 is SYGVKD. The CDR3 loop reads CAISPAERSNQPQHF. The CDR3 nucleotides read TGTGCCATCAGTCCGGCCGAGCGAAGCAATCAGCCCCAGCATTTT.

The rearrangement uses TRBV4-1 and TRBJ1-2; 11 positions match TRBD1. Looked up from germline, CDR1 is MGHRA and CDR2 is YSYEKL. The CDR3 has 17 residues. With 0 bases clipped from V and 4 bases from J, the junction kept 7 bases outside the gene matches. CDR3 bases: TGCGCCAGCAGCCAAGAGCCGGACAGGGGGCTGGGCTATGGCTACACCTTC. Translation: CASSQEPDRGLGYGYTF.

The chain joins TRBV6-6 to TRBJ1-1; 8 bases are shared with TRBD1. The J segment lost 3 bases and the V segment lost 7 bases, leaving 4 bases of the junction unmatched. Germline lookup yields CDR1 MNHNY and CDR2 SVGAGI (reference sequence). The CDR3 covers 13 residues. The CDR3 nucleotides are TGTGCCAGCAATAGACAGGGGTACACTGAAGCTTTCTTT. Translating gives CASNRQGYTEAFF.

V gene TRBV6-1 combines with J gene TRBJ1-2; 7 nucleotides align to TRBD1. The germline CDR1 and CDR2 sequences are MNHNS and SASEGT. The CDR3 has 15 residues. V lost 9 bases and J lost 6; bases outside the gene matches: 16. DNA of the CDR3: TGTGCCAGTTCGAAAGACAGGGAAGGTCGCGATGGCTACACCTTC. This gives the protein CASSKDREGRDGYTF.

Here the CDR3 reads CASSRTEISNYGYTF. The DNA for the CDR3 is TGTGCCAGCAGCCGTACTGAGATATCTAACTATGGCTACACCTTC. This chain connects TRBV7-8 to TRBJ1-2; D is uncertain. Germline-derived CDR1 and CDR2 are SGHVS and FQNEAQ. This CDR3 has 15 residues. Trimming cost V 5 bases and J 0 bases, with 13 bases left between them.

This chain connects TRBV11-3 to TRBJ2-5, with D tentatively TRBD2 (5 bases). Germline V gives CDR1 SGHNT, CDR2 YENEEA. The CDR3 runs 14 residues. The V gene lost 6 bases and the J gene lost 3 bases, with 14 bases spanning the gap. CDR3 in amino acids: CASSMGQRKETQYF. Written as DNA, the CDR3 is TGTGCCAGCAGTATGGGCCAGCGGAAAGAGACCCAGTACTTC.

This clone was recorded once. The rearrangement links TRBV30 to TRBJ1-3, with no clear D. Germline V gene lookup returns CDR1 GTSNPN and CDR2 SVGIG (reference sequence). CDR3 length equals 14 residues. The V and J ends lost 5 bases and 0 bases respectively, with 11 bases between them. CDR3 sequence reads: CAWQSSSSGNTIYF. The CDR3 DNA sequence: TGTGCCTGGCAGAGTTCCAGCTCTGGAAACACCATATATTTT.

The chain joins TRBV7-2 to TRBJ2-5, with 10 nucleotides matching TRBD2. Losses at the gene ends were 2 bases for V and 7 bases for J; bases not matched to a gene: 10. The CDR3 is 16 residues long. CDR1 is SGHTA and CDR2 is FQGNSA in the germline V gene. In nucleotides, the CDR3 is TGTGCCAGCAGCTTATGGAGTTTGAGCGGGAGGGGGACCCAGTACTTC. Protein sequence: CASSLWSLSGRGTQYF.

The chain combines TRBV25-1 with TRBJ1-4; 7 bases are shared with TRBD1. The trim removed 6 bases at V and 7 bases at J, leaving 8 bases unmatched. This CDR3 contains 14 residues. The germline V gene has CDR1 MGHDK and CDR2 SYGVNS. The CDR3 protein is CASRTTGISEKLFF. In nucleotides, the CDR3 is TGTGCCAGCAGAACGACAGGGATTAGTGAAAAACTGTTTTTT. The full variable domain, in which reference TRBV25-1 and TRBJ1-4 provide the parts outside the CDR3, is EADIYQTPRYLVIGTGKKITLECSQTMGHDKMYWYQQDPGMELHLIHYSYGVNSTEKGDLSSESTVSRIRTEHFPLTLESARPSHTSQYLCASRTTGISEKLFFGSGTQLSVL.

The chain recombines TRBV5-4 with TRBJ2-4; TRBD1 matches 7 bases. The germline V gene has CDR1 SGHNT and CDR2 YYREEE (reference sequence). Germline trimming cut 0 bases from V and 0 bases from J; bases unmatched to any gene: 6. This CDR3 contains 17 residues. The CDR3 sequence: CASSLGQGALAKNIQYF. CDR3 bases: TGTGCCAGCAGCTTGGGACAGGGAGCTCTAGCCAAAAACATTCAGTACTTC. The full variable domain, in which reference TRBV5-4 and TRBJ2-4 provide the parts outside the CDR3, is ETGVTQSPTHLIKTRGQQVTLRCSSQSGHNTVSWYQQALGQGPQFIFQYYREEENGRGNFPPRFSGLQFPNYSSELNVNALELDDSALYLCASSLGQGALAKNIQYFGAGTRLSVL.